Described below is a single T cell receptor (beta chain) sequence and its context. The CDR3 has 13 residues. The V end was cut by 0 bases, the J end by 3 bases, with 8 bases between. The germline V gene has CDR1 GTSNPN and CDR2 SVGIG (reference sequence). These data come from a study of blood T cell repertoires in COVID-19. Study overall: In each case, the material was cDNA or gDNA derived from T cells, B-cell-depleted T cells, or PBMCs.

TCRdb's copy holds only in-frame clones and misses some; the assay was immunoSEQ multiplex PCR. Of 200,000 to 300,000 clones detected, around 89% appear once; the ten largest clones hold over 3.5%. The TCR sequence derives from a woman aged 35 to 49 with acute or convalescent COVID-19. The V and J genes are TRBV30 and TRBJ1-1, with unresolved D. The sample comprised peripheral blood. CDR3: CAWSVIRDTEAFF. The CDR3 DNA sequence: TGTGCCTGGAGTGTAATACGGGACACTGAAGCTTTCTTT.